What follows are 22 T cell receptor beta chains derived from one specimen sequenced in a study of blood T cell repertoires in COVID-19. TCRdb's table, derived via immunoSEQ multiplex PCR, lists solely in-frame clones and lacks some. Seen here are about 270,000 clones, 85% observed once, and the top ten hold roughly 15%. Sequencing was performed on peripheral blood. The origin of the receptors is a human donor in a cohort sampled during active COVID-19.

The J gene is TRBJ2-7, the V gene TRBV19; weak D call: TRBD2 (6 bases). Trimming pared 6 bases from V and 2 bases from J, leaving 14 bases between. The CDR3 contains 14 residues. Germline CDR1 reads LNHDA; CDR2 reads SQIVND (reference sequence). In DNA form, the CDR3 reads TGTGCCAGTAGCCGGAGGGATCTTACCTACGAGCAGTACTTC. Its translation: CASSRRDLTYEQYF.

The chain uses TRBV5-6 and TRBJ1-1; D might be TRBD1 (5 bases). CDR1 is SGHDT, CDR2 YYEEEE, per germline. V was shortened by 1 base and J by 11 bases, with 21 bases between the two germline ends. CDR3 length: 15 residues. CDR3 loop: CASSLTDRASFGAFF. The CDR3 bases are TGTGCCAGCAGCTTGACCGACAGAGCTTCATTCGGGGCTTTCTTT.

This chain joins TRBV5-1 and TRBJ2-1, with D uncertain. CDR1 and CDR2 (germline): SGHRS, YFSETQ. The CDR3 covers 11 residues. Trimming removed 5 bases at V and 4 bases at J, with 4 bases between. The CDR3 region has the DNA TGCGCCAGCAGTTATTACAATGAGCAGTTCTTC. Residues: CASSYYNEQFF.

The V call is TRBV19, the J call TRBJ1-4; 9 nucleotides agree with TRBD1. The germline CDR1 and CDR2 sequences are LNHDA and SQIVND (reference sequence). The V gene end was trimmed by 1 base and the J gene end by 8 bases; junction bases not matched to a gene: 11. The CDR3 is 17 amino acids. The DNA of the CDR3 is TGTGCCAGTAGTATAGCGGCACCGGGACAGGGACGCGAAAAACTGTTTTTT. Translation: CASSIAAPGQGREKLFF. The full variable domain, in which reference TRBV19 and TRBJ1-4 provide the parts outside the CDR3, is DGGITQSPKYLFRKEGQNVTLSCEQNLNHDAMYWYRQDPGQGLRLIYYSQIVNDFQKGDIAEGYSVSREKKESFPLTVTSAQKNPTAFYLCASSIAAPGQGREKLFFGSGTQLSVL.

The rearrangement links TRBV5-1 to TRBJ1-6, with D possibly matching TRBD1 (6 bases). There are 15 residues in the CDR3. Germline V gene data show CDR1 as SGHRS and CDR2 as YFSETQ. V lost 0 bases, J lost 11 bases, and 15 bases lay in between. CDR3 amino acids: CASSLAPGQTTPLHF. The CDR3 nucleotides read TGCGCCAGCAGCTTGGCCCCCGGACAGACGACACCCCTCCACTTT.

The CDR3 sequence: CASSLTDRVAFF. CDR3 DNA: TGTGCCAGCAGTTTAACAGACAGAGTCGCTTTCTTT. The chain recombines TRBV28 with TRBJ1-1, with D tentatively TRBD1 (5 bases). V was trimmed by 2 bases and J by 11 bases, leaving 12 bases between them. The CDR3 has 12 amino acids. CDR1 and CDR2 (germline): MDHEN, SYDVKM.

CDR3 coding DNA: TGTGCCAGCAGCTTAAGGACTAGCGGGAGGATGAGTAGCACAGATACGCAGTATTTT. This codes for CASSLRTSGRMSSTDTQYF. J is TRBJ2-3 and V is TRBV7-6, with 14 bases fitting TRBD2. There are 19 residues in the CDR3. The J segment lost 0 bases and the V segment lost 2 bases, leaving 7 bases of the junction unmatched. Germline V CDR1 and CDR2: SGHVS, FNYEAQ.

This sequence joins TRBV15 and TRBJ1-3, with unresolved D. Trimming left V 3 bases short and J 0 bases short, with 12 bases between. This CDR3 contains 16 residues. CDR1 is LNHNV and CDR2 is YYDKDF in the germline V gene (reference sequence). In nucleotides, the CDR3 is TGTGCCACCAGCAGGGAGACTCCTCTCTCTGGAAACACCATATATTTT. This encodes CATSRETPLSGNTIYF.

The chain employs TRBV13 and TRBJ1-2, with TRBD1 identical over 7 bases. The CDR3 is 14 residues long. The V gene's germline CDR1 is PRHDT and CDR2 FYEKMQ (reference sequence). V dropped 6 bases and J dropped 8; count of bases not matched to a gene: 12. The CDR3 loop is CASRHSRTGGGYTF. The CDR3, as DNA: TGTGCCAGCAGGCACTCTAGGACAGGAGGCGGCTACACCTTC. The full variable domain, rest sourced from reference TRBV13 and TRBJ1-2, is AAGVIQSPRHLIKEKRETATLKCYPIPRHDTVYWYQQGPGQDPQFLISFYEKMQSDKGSIPDRFSAQQFSDYHSELNMSSLELGDSALYFCASRHSRTGGGYTFGSGTRLTVV.

The chain carries TRBV15 and TRBJ2-1; TRBD2 agrees at 10 bases. The V segment lost 7 bases and the J segment 9 bases; nucleotides outside the gene matches: 12. From germline, CDR1 is LNHNV and CDR2 YYDKDF (reference sequence). CDR3 length: 15 residues. The CDR3 protein is CATTPSRGLASEQFF. CDR3 sequence (DNA): TGTGCCACCACCCCAAGCCGGGGACTAGCGTCTGAGCAGTTCTTC.

This rearrangement joins TRBV11-2 to TRBJ2-5; 8 bases line up with TRBD2. CDR1 is SGHAT and CDR2 is FQNNGV in the germline V gene. The CDR3 loop spans 15 amino acids. The V gene end was trimmed by 6 bases and the J gene end by 9 bases; junction bases not matched to a gene: 15. CDR3 region: CASSLTRAGEFSQYF. In nucleotides, the CDR3 is TGTGCCAGCAGTTTGACTAGAGCGGGAGAATTCTCCCAGTACTTC.

Here the CDR3 reads CATSAGWDTGELFF. The CDR3 DNA reads TGTGCCACCAGTGCAGGGTGGGACACCGGGGAGCTGTTTTTT. The chain couples TRBV24-1 to TRBJ2-2, with TRBD1 as a possible D gene (5 bases). The length of the CDR3 is 14 residues. V lost 5 bases, J lost 3 bases, and 9 bases lay in between. Per the germline V gene, CDR1 is KGHDR and CDR2 is SFDVKD.

V gene TRBV5-5 combines with J gene TRBJ2-7; tentatively, D is TRBD1 (6 bases). Germline CDR1 and CDR2: SGHKS and YYEKEE (reference sequence). The CDR3 has 17 residues. V was shortened by 0 bases and J by 2 bases, with 18 bases between the two germline ends. The CDR3 DNA follows: TGTGCCAGCAGCTTGGCATTCCTGACAGGTGGGACCTACGAGCAGTACTTC. It translates to CASSLAFLTGGTYEQYF.

The CDR3 nucleotides are TGTGCCAGTAGTAAAACCCTGACAGGACAGCATGGCTACACCTTC. Its protein product is CASSKTLTGQHGYTF. This chain connects TRBV19 to TRBJ1-2; a weak D match, TRBD1 (6 bases). The V end lost 4 bases, the J end lost 6 bases, and 18 bases lay between the germline ends. This CDR3 has 15 residues. CDR1 LNHDA and CDR2 SQIVND come from the germline V gene (reference sequence).

For this clone: In the same sample, other DNA sequences code for this CDR3. The chain uses TRBV5-1 and TRBJ2-5; 10 bases are shared with TRBD1. V lost 4 bases, J lost 4 bases, and 1 base stayed unmatched. Germline assignment: CDR1 SGHRS and CDR2 YFSETQ. CDR3 length equals 13 residues. CDR3 region: CASSRDRGETQYF. CDR3 nucleotides: TGCGCCAGCAGCCGGGACAGGGGAGAGACCCAGTACTTC. The variable domain in full, with the rest retrieved from reference TRBV5-1 and TRBJ2-5, is KAGVTQTPRYLIKTRGQQVTLSCSPISGHRSVSWYQQTPGQGLQFLFEYFSETQRNKGNFPGRFSGRQFSNSRSEMNVSTLELGDSALYLCASSRDRGETQYFGPGTRLLVL.

The chain uses TRBV29-1 and TRBJ2-6; 9 bases map to TRBD1. The V gene's germline CDR1 is SQVTM and CDR2 ANQGSEA. The CDR3 totals 16 residues. V trimming: 7 bases; J trimming: 0 bases; junction bases outside the gene matches: 7. The DNA of the CDR3 is TGCAGCGCCTCGACAGGGGGGAGCTCTGGGGCCAACGTCCTGACTTTC. Residues: CSASTGGSSGANVLTF.

The V and J genes are TRBV15 and TRBJ2-7; 7 bases agree with TRBD1. From germline, CDR1 is LNHNV and CDR2 YYDKDF (reference sequence). The CDR3 is 14 amino acids. V lost 3 bases to trimming and J lost 2 bases; unmatched junction nucleotides: 4. CDR3 nucleotide sequence: TGTGCCACCAGCAGCAACAGGGGCCCCTACGAGCAGTACTTC. This sequence encodes CATSSNRGPYEQYF.

The chain links TRBV5-6 to TRBJ2-5; D remains unclear. V lost 4 bases and J lost 1, with 17 bases in between. Germline V gene data show CDR1 as SGHDT and CDR2 as YYEEEE. This CDR3 is 16 amino acids long. This chain's CDR3 is CASSPGFGAIQETQYF. The DNA for the CDR3 is TGTGCCAGCAGCCCTGGGTTCGGAGCGATCCAAGAGACCCAGTACTTC.

The chain employs TRBV7-9 and TRBJ2-7; the match to TRBD1 covers 8 bases. V trimming: 1 base; J trimming: 2 bases; junction bases outside the gene matches: 4. This CDR3 spans 15 amino acids. CDR1 SEHNR and CDR2 FQNEAQ come from the germline V gene (reference sequence). The CDR3 DNA is TGTGCCAGCAGCTTAGAAGCAGGGGGCGCCTACGAGCAGTACTTC. Translated: CASSLEAGGAYEQYF.

This rearrangement joins TRBV4-3 to TRBJ2-7; 9 nucleotides align to TRBD2. In germline, CDR1 is LGHNA, CDR2 YSLEER. The length of the CDR3 is 16 residues. J gave up 0 bases and V 0 bases, and 3 bases lay outside the gene matches. The CDR3 loop is CASSQDLAGSSYEQYF. Written as DNA, the CDR3 is TGCGCCAGCAGCCAAGATCTAGCGGGGAGCTCCTACGAGCAGTACTTC.

On this clone itself: This CDR3 is also generated by other DNA sequences in the sample. This chain connects TRBV20-1 to TRBJ1-2, with no clear D. The length of the CDR3 is 10 residues. Germline V lookup: CDR1 DFQATT, CDR2 SNEGSKA (reference sequence). The germline V and J ends were trimmed by 6 bases and 2 bases, with 4 bases remaining between them. The CDR3 sequence is CSAANYGYTF. CDR3 sequence (DNA): TGCAGTGCGGCCAACTATGGCTACACCTTC.

The chain recombines TRBV5-1 with TRBJ2-2, with D maybe TRBD2 (5 bases). Trimming left V 9 bases short and J 2 bases short, with 20 bases between. The CDR3 totals 16 residues. The V gene's germline CDR1 is SGHRS and CDR2 YFSETQ. CDR3: CATTGSPAYNTGELFF. Here the CDR3 DNA reads TGCGCCACCACGGGAAGCCCCGCGTATAACACCGGGGAGCTGTTTTTT.